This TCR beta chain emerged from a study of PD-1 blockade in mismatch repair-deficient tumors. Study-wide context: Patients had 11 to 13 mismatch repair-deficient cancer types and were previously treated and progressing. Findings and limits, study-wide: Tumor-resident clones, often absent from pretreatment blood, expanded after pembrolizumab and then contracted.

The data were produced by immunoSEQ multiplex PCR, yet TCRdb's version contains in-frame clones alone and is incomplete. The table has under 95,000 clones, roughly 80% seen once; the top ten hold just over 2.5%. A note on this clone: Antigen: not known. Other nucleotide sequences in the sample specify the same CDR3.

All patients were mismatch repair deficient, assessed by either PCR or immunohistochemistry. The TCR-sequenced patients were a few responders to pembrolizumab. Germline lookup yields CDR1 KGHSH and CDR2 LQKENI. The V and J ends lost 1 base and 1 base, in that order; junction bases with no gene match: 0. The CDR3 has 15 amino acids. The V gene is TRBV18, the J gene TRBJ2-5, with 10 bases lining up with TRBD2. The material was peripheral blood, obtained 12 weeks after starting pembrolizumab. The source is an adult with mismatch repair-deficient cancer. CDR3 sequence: CASSPLAGGQETQYF. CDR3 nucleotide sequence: TGTGCCAGCTCACCACTAGCGGGAGGCCAAGAGACCCAGTACTTC.